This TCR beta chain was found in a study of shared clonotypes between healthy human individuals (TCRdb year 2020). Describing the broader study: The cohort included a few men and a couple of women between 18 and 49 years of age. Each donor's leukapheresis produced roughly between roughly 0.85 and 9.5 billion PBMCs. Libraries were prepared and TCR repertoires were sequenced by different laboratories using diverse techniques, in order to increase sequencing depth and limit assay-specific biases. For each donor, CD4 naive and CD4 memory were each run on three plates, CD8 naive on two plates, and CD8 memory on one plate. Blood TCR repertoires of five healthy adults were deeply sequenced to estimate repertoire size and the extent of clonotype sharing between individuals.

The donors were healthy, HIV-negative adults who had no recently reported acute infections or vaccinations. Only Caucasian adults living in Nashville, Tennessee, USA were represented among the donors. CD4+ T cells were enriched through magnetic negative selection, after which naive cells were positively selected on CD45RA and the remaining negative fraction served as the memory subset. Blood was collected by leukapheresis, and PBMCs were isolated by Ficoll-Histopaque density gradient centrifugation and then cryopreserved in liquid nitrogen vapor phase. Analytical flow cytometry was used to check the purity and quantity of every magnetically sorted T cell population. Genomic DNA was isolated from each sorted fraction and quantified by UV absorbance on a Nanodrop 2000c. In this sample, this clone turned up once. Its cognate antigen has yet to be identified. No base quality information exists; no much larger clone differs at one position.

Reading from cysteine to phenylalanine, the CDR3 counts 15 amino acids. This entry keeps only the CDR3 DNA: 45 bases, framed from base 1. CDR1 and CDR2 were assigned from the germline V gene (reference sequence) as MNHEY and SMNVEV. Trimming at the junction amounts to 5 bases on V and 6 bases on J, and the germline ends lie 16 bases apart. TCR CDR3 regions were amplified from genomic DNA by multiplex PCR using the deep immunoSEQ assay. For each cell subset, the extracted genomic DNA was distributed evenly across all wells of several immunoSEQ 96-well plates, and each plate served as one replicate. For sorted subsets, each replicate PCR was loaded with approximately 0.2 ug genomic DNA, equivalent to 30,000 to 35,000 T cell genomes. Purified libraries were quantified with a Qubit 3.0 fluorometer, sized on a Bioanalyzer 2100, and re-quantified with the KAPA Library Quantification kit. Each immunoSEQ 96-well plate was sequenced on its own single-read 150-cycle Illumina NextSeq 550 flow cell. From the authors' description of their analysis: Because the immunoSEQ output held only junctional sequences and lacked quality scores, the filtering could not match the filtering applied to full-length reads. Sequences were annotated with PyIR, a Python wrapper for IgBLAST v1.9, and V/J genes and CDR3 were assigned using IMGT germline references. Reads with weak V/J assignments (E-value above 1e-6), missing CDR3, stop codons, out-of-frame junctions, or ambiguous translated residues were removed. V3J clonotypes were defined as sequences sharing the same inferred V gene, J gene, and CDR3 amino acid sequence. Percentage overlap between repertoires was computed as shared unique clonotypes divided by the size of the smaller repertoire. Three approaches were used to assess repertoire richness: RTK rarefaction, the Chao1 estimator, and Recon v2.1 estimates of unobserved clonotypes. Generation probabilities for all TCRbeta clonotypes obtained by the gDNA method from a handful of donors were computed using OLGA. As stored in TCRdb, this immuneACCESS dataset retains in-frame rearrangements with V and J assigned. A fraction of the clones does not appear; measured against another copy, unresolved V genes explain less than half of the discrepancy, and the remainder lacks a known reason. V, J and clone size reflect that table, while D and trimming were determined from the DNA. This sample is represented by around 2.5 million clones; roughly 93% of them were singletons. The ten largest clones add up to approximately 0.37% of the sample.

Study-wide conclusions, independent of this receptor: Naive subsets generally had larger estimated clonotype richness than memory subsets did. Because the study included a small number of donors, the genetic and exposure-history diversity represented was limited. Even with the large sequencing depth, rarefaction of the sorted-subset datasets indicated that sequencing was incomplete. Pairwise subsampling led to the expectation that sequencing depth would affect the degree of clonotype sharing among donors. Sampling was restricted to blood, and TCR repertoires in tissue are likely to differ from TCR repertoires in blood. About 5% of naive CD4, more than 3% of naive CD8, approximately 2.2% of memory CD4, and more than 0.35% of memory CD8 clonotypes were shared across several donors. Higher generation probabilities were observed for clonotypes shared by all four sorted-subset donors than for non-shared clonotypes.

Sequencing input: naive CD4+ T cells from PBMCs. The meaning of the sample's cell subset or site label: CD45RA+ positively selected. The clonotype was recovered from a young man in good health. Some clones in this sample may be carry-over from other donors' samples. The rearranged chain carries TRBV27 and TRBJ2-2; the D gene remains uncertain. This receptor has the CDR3 CASSPYVQRPGELFF. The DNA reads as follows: TGTGCCAGCAGTCCATATGTCCAGAGGCCCGGGGAGCTGTTTTTT.